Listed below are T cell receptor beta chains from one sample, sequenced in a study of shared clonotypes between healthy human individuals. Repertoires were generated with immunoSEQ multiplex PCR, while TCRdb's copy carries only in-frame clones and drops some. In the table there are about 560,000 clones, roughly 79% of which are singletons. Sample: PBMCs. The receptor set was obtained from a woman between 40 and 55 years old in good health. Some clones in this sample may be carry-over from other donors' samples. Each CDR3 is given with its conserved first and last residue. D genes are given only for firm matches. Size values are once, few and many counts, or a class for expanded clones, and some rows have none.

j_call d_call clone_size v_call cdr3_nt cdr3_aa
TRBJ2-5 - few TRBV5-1 TGCGCCAGCAGCCAACAGGGTTTGGAGACCCAGTACTTC CASSQQGLETQYF
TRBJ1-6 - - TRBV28 TGTGCCAGCAGAGCTACGGGGAATTCACCCCTCCACTTT CASRATGNSPLHF
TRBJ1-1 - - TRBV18 TGTGCCAGCTCACCGCCCGGGAACACTGAAGCTTTCTTT CASSPPGNTEAFF
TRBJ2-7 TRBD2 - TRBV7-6 TGTGCCAGCAGCTTACTAGCGGGAGAGTGGGAGCAGTACTTC CASSLLAGEWEQYF
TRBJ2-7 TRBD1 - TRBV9 TGTGCCAGCAGCGCCGGACAGGGTAGATACGAGCAGTACTTC CASSAGQGRYEQYF
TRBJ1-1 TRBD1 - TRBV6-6 TGTGCCAGCCAGCGCAAGACAGGGTCAGGCACTGAAGCTTTCTTT CASQRKTGSGTEAFF
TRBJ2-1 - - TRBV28 TGTGCCAGCAGTATCAGGAATAGCGGCTCGAGCTCCTACAATGAGCAGTTCTTC CASSIRNSGSSSYNEQFF
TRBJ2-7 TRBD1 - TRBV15 TGTGCCACCAGCAGAGGTCCGACAGGGCGTAGGGAGCAGTACTTC CATSRGPTGRREQYF
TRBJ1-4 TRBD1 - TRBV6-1 TGTGCCAGCAGTTATGGGACAGGGAGCGAAAAACTGTTTTTT CASSYGTGSEKLFF
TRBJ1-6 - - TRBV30 TGTGCCTGGAGCCTACGTATCTTAGACAATTCACCCCTCCACTTT CAWSLRILDNSPLHF
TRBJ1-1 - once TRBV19 TGTGCCAGTAGTATAGGAGCAGCTGAAACTTTCTTT CASSIGAAETFF
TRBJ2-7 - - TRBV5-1 TGCGCCAGCAGCTTGACCGTGAATCACGAGCAGTACTTC CASSLTVNHEQYF
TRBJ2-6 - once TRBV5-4 TGTGCCAGCAGCTCCGGGGGCGGAGCCGTCTCTGGGGCCAACGTCCTGACTTTC CASSSGGGAVSGANVLTF
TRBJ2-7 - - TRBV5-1 TGCGCCAGCAGCTTGGCGACAGGGAGGGCCTCGAGCGAGCAGTACTTC CASSLATGRASSEQYF
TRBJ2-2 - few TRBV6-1 TGTGGGGAGCCTGACACCGGGGAGCTGTTTTTT CGEPDTGELFF
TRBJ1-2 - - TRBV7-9 TGTGCCAGCAGCTTCAACGGGGGCGCGGACTATGGCTACACCTTC CASSFNGGADYGYTF
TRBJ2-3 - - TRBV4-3 TGCGCCAGCAGCCAAGATGGGGCCCGAGGGGATACGCAGTATTTT CASSQDGARGDTQYF
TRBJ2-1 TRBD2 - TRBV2 TGTGCCAGCATTCTAGCGGGATCCGATAATGAGCAGTTCTTC CASILAGSDNEQFF
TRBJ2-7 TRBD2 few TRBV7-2 TGTGCCAGCAGCTTAGTCCACGGCGGGAGGGCCTACGAGCAGTACTTC CASSLVHGGRAYEQYF
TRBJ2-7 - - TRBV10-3 TGTGCCATCAGTGACTCGGGAGAGGGGGCATACGAGCAGTACTTC CAISDSGEGAYEQYF
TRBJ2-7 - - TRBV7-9 TGTGCCAGCAGCTTATCGCAGGGTGCCTACGAGCAGTACTTC CASSLSQGAYEQYF
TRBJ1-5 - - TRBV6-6 TGTGCCAGCACCGGTGACGGTAAAAATCAGCCCCAGCATTTT CASTGDGKNQPQHF
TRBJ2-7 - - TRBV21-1 TGTGCCAGCAGCAAAGAAGGGACAGGGATCTACGAGCAGTACTTC CASSKEGTGIYEQYF
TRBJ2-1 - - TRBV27 TGTGCCAGCAGTTTAAAGCGGTACAATGAGCAGTTCTTC CASSLKRYNEQFF
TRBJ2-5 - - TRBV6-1 TGTGCCAGCAGTGAACAGACAGAGCCCTTGTCGGGGACCCAGTACTTC CASSEQTEPLSGTQYF
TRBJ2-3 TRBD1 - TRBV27 TGTGCCAGCAGTTTACGGACAGGGTTCGGAGATACGCAGTATTTT CASSLRTGFGDTQYF
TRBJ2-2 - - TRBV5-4 TGTGACAGCAGTCCAGCGGACAGAGGGTACACCGGGGAGCTGTTTTTT CDSSPADRGYTGELFF
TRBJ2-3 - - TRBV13 TGTGCCAGCAGCCTCGGGACCACTATTAGCACAGATACGCAGTATTTT CASSLGTTISTDTQYF
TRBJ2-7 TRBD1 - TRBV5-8 TGTGCCAGCAGCCCCCGGGACAGGGGGCCCCTCGGAGGCGAGCAGTACTTC CASSPRDRGPLGGEQYF
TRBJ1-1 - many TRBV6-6 TGTGCCAGCAGTTACGCCCGGGACGGTGAAGCTTTCTTT CASSYARDGEAFF
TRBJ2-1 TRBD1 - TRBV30 TGTGCCTGGAGTGGGGGACAGGGCCCGTCGTTCTTC CAWSGGQGPSFF
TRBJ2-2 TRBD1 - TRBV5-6 TGTGCCAGCAGCCCCGGGACAGGGGCTTGGAACACCGGGGAGCTGTTTTTT CASSPGTGAWNTGELFF
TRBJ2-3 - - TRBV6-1 TGTGCCAGCAGTGAGCTTGCTTCCTCAGATACGCAGTATTTT CASSELASSDTQYF
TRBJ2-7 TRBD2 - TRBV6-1 TGTGCCAGCAGTGAAGCCCTAGCGGGAACGCGCGAGCAGTACTTC CASSEALAGTREQYF
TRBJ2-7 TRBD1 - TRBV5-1 TGCGCCAGCAGCTTGCGGCCAGGGGGCGAGCAGTACTTC CASSLRPGGEQYF
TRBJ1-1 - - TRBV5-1 TGCGCCAGCAGATTAGGACTCAAGAACACTGAAGCTTTCTTT CASRLGLKNTEAFF
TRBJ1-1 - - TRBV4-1 TGCGCCAGCAGCCAAGGGAGAATGAACACTGAAGCTTTCTTT CASSQGRMNTEAFF
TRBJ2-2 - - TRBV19 TGTGCCAGTAGTTCCGGTTTGCGATACACCGGGGAGCTGTTTTTT CASSSGLRYTGELFF
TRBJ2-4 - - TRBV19 TGTGCCAGTAGACAGAGCCAGGAGAGTAACATTCAGTACTTC CASRQSQESNIQYF
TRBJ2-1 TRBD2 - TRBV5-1 TGCGCCAGCAGCCAACCACCTAGCGGTTCCTACAATGAGCAGTTCTTC CASSQPPSGSYNEQFF
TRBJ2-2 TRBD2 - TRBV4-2 TGTGCCAGCAGCCAAGAGGGAGGGAGGGACACCGGGGAGCTGTTTTTT CASSQEGGRDTGELFF
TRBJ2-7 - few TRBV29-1 TGCAGCGTTGATGAAGGGCCCTACGAGCAGTACTTC CSVDEGPYEQYF
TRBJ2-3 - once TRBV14 TGTGCCAGCAGTCAAAAGGGCCTATACACAGATACGCAGTATTTT CASSQKGLYTDTQYF
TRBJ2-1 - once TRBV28 TGTGCCAGCAGTTTATTGGACGGGGACAATGAGCAGTTCTTC CASSLLDGDNEQFF
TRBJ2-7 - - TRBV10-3 TGTGCCATCAGTGAGAAAGCCAGGGACGAAGGTTTCGAGCAGTACTTC CAISEKARDEGFEQYF
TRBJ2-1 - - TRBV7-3 TGTGCCAGCAGTCCCCCGGAGACCAGCGATCGTCGGAGTGAGCAGTTCTTC CASSPPETSDRRSEQFF
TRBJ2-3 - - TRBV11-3 TGTGCCAGCAGCCCCCGACTGGCAGATACGCAGTATTTT CASSPRLADTQYF
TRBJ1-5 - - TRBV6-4 TGTGCCAGCAGTCTGCCCAATCAGCCCCAGCATTTT CASSLPNQPQHF
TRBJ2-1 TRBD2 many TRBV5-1 TGCGCCAGCAGCCCTAACCCCAGCGGGAGGGCCCTCTACAATGAGCAGTTCTTC CASSPNPSGRALYNEQFF
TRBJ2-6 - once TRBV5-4 TGTGCCAGCAGCTTGGCGCGGGTCTCTGGGGCCAACGTCCTGACTTTC CASSLARVSGANVLTF
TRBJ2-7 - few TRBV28 TGTGCCAGTCAAGGGACCCGAAGGGGGCAGTACTTC CASQGTRRGQYF
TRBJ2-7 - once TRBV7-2 TGTGCCAGCAGCTTAGCGGGGAGCTCCTACGAGCAGTACTTC CASSLAGSSYEQYF
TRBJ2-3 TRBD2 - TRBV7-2 TGTGCCAGCAGTCCTGGACTAGCGGGAGATACGCAGTATTTT CASSPGLAGDTQYF